One T cell receptor beta chain is described in this entry. Its target is not known. The data derive from a study of beta chain features in type 1 diabetes. Study as a whole: The number of sorted cells examined across all samples was around 110 million.

Study conclusions and caveats: A potential influence of HLA type upon TCRB rearrangement remained unresolved herein. Patients' naive, central memory and regulatory TCRB repertoires appeared more alike than those of healthy donors.

Germline assignment: CDR1 SGHTA and CDR2 FQGNSA. The CDR3 contains 15 residues. The V end was cut by 2 bases, the J end by 3 bases, with 14 bases between. Reverse transcribing all isolated RNA meant expressed TCRB transcripts were sequenced. The repertoire was sequenced with immunoSEQ multiplex PCR; TCRdb's copy has only in-frame clones and lacks some. Of over 300,000 clones in the sample, 6.5% to 10% were seen once. V and J are TRBV7-2 and TRBJ2-7; perhaps TRBD1 as D (5 bases). Sequenced: central memory CD4+ T cells from blood. The receptor comes from a woman aged 18-30 years in good health. CDR3 DNA sequence: TGTGCCAGCAGCTTATCTGGACCTAGGGGCTACGAGCAGTACTTC. Translation gives CASSLSGPRGYEQYF.